The rows below give T cell receptor beta chains drawn from one sample of a study of blood T cell repertoires in COVID-19. Sequencing used immunoSEQ multiplex PCR; TCRdb keeps in-frame clones, though not all of them. In the table there are some 110,000 clones, 90% of which are singletons. The material sequenced was peripheral blood. These receptors were taken from a human donor with active COVID-19. The donor label of this sample is uncertain. The CDR3 runs from the conserved cysteine through the conserved F or W. A D gene is named only where the DNA matches it firmly. Clone size appears in some rows only: once, few, many, or a class for an expanded clone.

d_call	clone_size	v_call	j_call	cdr3_nt	cdr3_aa
.	.	TRBV7-2	TRBJ2-3	TGTGCCAGCAGCTTAGCGTACCAGGTTAGCACAGATACGCAGTATTTT	CASSLAYQVSTDTQYF
TRBD1	.	TRBV6-5	TRBJ2-3	TGTGCCACGGGTCGTGGACAGGGCCCAGATACGCAGTATTTT	CATGRGQGPDTQYF
TRBD1	.	TRBV7-2	TRBJ2-3	TGTGCCAGCAGCCCGGGACAGGCACAAGATACGCAGTATTTT	CASSPGQAQDTQYF
TRBD1	once	TRBV2	TRBJ2-7	TGTGCCAGCAGCAGGGACAGTTCCTACGAGCAGTACTTC	CASSRDSSYEQYF
TRBD2	.	TRBV27	TRBJ2-4	TGTGCCAGCAGTCGTCAGACTAGCGGGGGGGTATACATTCAGTACTTC	CASSRQTSGGVYIQYF
.	.	TRBV4-1	TRBJ1-1	TGCGCCAGCAGCCAGGCGAGACAGAGAAACACTGAAGCTTTCTTT	CASSQARQRNTEAFF
TRBD2	.	TRBV4-1	TRBJ2-3	TGCGCCAGCAGCCAAGAAGAGGGGAGGGCTACAGATACGCAGTATTTT	CASSQEEGRATDTQYF
TRBD1	.	TRBV9	TRBJ2-7	TGTGCCAGCAGCCCCCGACAGGGCTCGGGCGAGCAGTACTTC	CASSPRQGSGEQYF
TRBD2	.	TRBV10-1	TRBJ2-3	TGCGCCACCACTAGCGGGGGGCCACCAGATACGCAGTATTTT	CATTSGGPPDTQYF
TRBD2	.	TRBV11-2	TRBJ2-7	TGTGCCAGCAGCTTTCTCAGCGGGGGGCCCTCCTACGAGCAGTACTTC	CASSFLSGGPSYEQYF
TRBD1	.	TRBV28	TRBJ1-2	TGTGCCAGCAGTTCCCCGGGACAGGGGGCTAGTCACTATGGCTACACCTTC	CASSSPGQGASHYGYTF
.	.	TRBV7-9	TRBJ2-1	TGTGCCAGCAGCCCCGAAGGCAGGGGATACAACAATGAGCAGTTCTTC	CASSPEGRGYNNEQFF
.	.	TRBV5-4	TRBJ2-2	TGTGCCAGCAGCCTGGTGGGGAGCGGGGAGCTGTTTTTT	CASSLVGSGELFF
TRBD1	.	TRBV7-6	TRBJ2-7	TGTGCCAGCAGCCCCACAGGGGGACATACACCCTACGAGCAGTACTTC	CASSPTGGHTPYEQYF
.	.	TRBV5-1	TRBJ1-5	TGCGCCAGCAGCTCGGACGGGACATCGGGTCAGCCCCAGCATTTT	CASSSDGTSGQPQHF
.	.	TRBV27	TRBJ1-3	TGTGCCAGCAGTTTAAACGGGGTCTCTGGAAACACCATATATTTT	CASSLNGVSGNTIYF
TRBD2	.	TRBV29-1	TRBJ2-7	TGCAGCGTTGAAAAAGCGAGAGGGTCAGAGCGGGGGGCGAACGAGCAGTACTTC	CSVEKARGSERGANEQYF
.	.	TRBV5-4	TRBJ1-6	TGTGCCAGCAGCTTGGCGGGATTCAATAATTCACCCCTCCACTTT	CASSLAGFNNSPLHF
.	.	TRBV7-2	TRBJ2-5	TGTGCCAGCAGCTTAACAGGGCGCTTTCAAGAGACCCAGTACTTC	CASSLTGRFQETQYF
.	.	TRBV19	TRBJ2-5	TGTGCCAGTAGTGGCCAACCCACAGGGCTAGGAGAGACCCAGTACTTC	CASSGQPTGLGETQYF
TRBD1	.	TRBV30	TRBJ2-7	TGTGCCTGGAGTCCGGACAGGGTGGGAGAGCAGTACTTC	CAWSPDRVGEQYF
TRBD2	.	TRBV4-1	TRBJ2-1	TGCGCCAGCAGCCAACGCGGGGGGCCTGAGAATGAGCAGTTCTTC	CASSQRGGPENEQFF
.	.	TRBV5-1	TRBJ2-5	TGCGCCAGCAGCTGGGGGACGGTGACAGGCCAAGAGACCCAGTACTTC	CASSWGTVTGQETQYF
TRBD1	.	TRBV6-1	TRBJ1-2	TGTGCCAGCAGTGAGACAGGGGGGTATGGCTACACCTTC	CASSETGGYGYTF
.	.	TRBV13	TRBJ1-1	TGTGCCAGCAGCTCCGGGAGCTGGACGGGGAACACTGAAGCTTTCTTT	CASSSGSWTGNTEAFF
TRBD2	once	TRBV6-6	TRBJ2-3	TGTGCCAGCAGTCATACTAGCGGGGGCCCCGTCGGTGATACGCAGTATTTT	CASSHTSGGPVGDTQYF
.	.	TRBV6-1	TRBJ2-7	TGTGCCAGCAGTGAAGAACCGGGTTTCGAGCAGTACTTC	CASSEEPGFEQYF
TRBD1	.	TRBV28	TRBJ1-5	TGTGCCAGCAGCCAAGGGACAGGCACAAATCAGCCCCAGCATTTT	CASSQGTGTNQPQHF
TRBD1	.	TRBV12-5	TRBJ2-7	TGTGCTAGTGGGCCGGGGACAGGGTCGTACGAGCAGTACTTC	CASGPGTGSYEQYF